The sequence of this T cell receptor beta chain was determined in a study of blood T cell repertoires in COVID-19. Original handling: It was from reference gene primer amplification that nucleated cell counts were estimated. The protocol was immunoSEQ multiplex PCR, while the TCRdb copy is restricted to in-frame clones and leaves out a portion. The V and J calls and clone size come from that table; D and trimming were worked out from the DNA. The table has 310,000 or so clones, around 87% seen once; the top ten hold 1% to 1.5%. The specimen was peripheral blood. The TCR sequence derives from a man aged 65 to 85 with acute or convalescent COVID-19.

CDR3 protein: CASSRTHSTDTQYF. Written as DNA, the CDR3 is TGTGCCAGCAGCCGGACACATAGCACAGATACGCAGTATTTT. The chain is built from TRBV7-8 and TRBJ2-3; TRBD1 might be the D (5 bases). Trimming stripped 5 bases from V and 0 bases from J, with 9 bases between. The CDR3 has 14 residues. Germline V gene data show CDR1 as SGHVS and CDR2 as FQNEAQ. The full variable domain, with the rest looked up from reference TRBV7-8 and TRBJ2-3, is GAGVSQSPRYKVAKRGQDVALRCDPISGHVSLFWYQQALGQGPEFLTYFQNEAQLDKSGLPSDRFFAERPEGSVSTLKIQRTQQEDSAVYLCASSRTHSTDTQYFGPGTRLTVL.